The 32 T cell receptor beta chains listed next were all sequenced from one sample in a study of chemoradiotherapy in HPV16-positive cancers. Measured with immunoSEQ multiplex PCR; TCRdb has only the in-frame clones, and not every one. Altogether approximately 8,300 clones are present, approximately 78% being singletons, with the ten largest covering 10%. Sampling took place from a patient who underwent chemoradiotherapy. Every receptor here comes from a human donor with HPV-associated anogenital cancer.

The CDR3 coding sequence is TGTGCCAGCAGGTCGGGACAGAGTGTAACAGATACGCAGTATTTT. This encodes CASRSGQSVTDTQYF. V is TRBV7-9 and J is TRBJ2-3; 7 positions agree with TRBD1. From germline, CDR1 is SEHNR and CDR2 FQNEAQ (reference sequence). The CDR3 is 15 residues long. The V segment lost 6 bases and the J segment 3 bases; nucleotides outside the gene matches: 9.

The rearrangement joins TRBV7-9 to TRBJ2-6; 7 bases align to TRBD1. CDR1 and CDR2 from the germline V gene are SEHNR and FQNEAQ (reference sequence). The CDR3 length is 19 residues. Trimming cost V 0 bases and J 0 bases; bases outside gene matches: 8. The CDR3 DNA follows: TGTGCCAGCAGCTTAGCCGGGACAGCAGGCCGCTCTGGGGCCAACGTCCTGACTTTC. This sequence encodes CASSLAGTAGRSGANVLTF.

This chain joins TRBV30 and TRBJ1-5; D is possibly TRBD1 (5 bases). The CDR3 is 13 amino acids. V dropped 2 bases and J dropped 7 bases, with 12 bases sitting between them. The germline V gene encodes CDR1 GTSNPN and CDR2 SVGIG (reference sequence). Here the CDR3 reads CAWSTQGPQPQHF. CDR3 bases: TGTGCCTGGAGTACCCAGGGACCCCAGCCCCAGCATTTT.

This clone was seen a single time. The J gene is TRBJ2-5, the V gene TRBV7-2; D is uncertain. The V gene lost 5 bases and the J gene lost 4 bases, with 11 bases spanning the gap. The CDR3 length is 13 residues. The germline CDR1 and CDR2 sequences are SGHTA and FQGNSA. CDR3 sequence reads: CASSVGPGETQYF. For the CDR3, the DNA is TGTGCCAGCAGCGTAGGACCCGGAGAGACCCAGTACTTC.

The chain recombines TRBV5-4 with TRBJ1-1; maybe TRBD1 (6 bases). Deletions cut 4 bases from V and 5 bases from J, with 21 bases between. The CDR3 runs to 16 residues. Per germline, CDR1 SGHNT and CDR2 YYREEE (reference sequence). The CDR3 bases are TGTGCCAGCAGCCCAGGAGCCGGGGGCGGTAGGACTGAAGCTTTCTTT. This codes for CASSPGAGGGRTEAFF.

This chain links TRBV5-3 with TRBJ1-5; D uncertain. TRBV5-3 counts as an open reading frame of uncertain function. The CDR3 covers 16 residues. Deletions cut 4 bases from V and 5 bases from J, with 19 bases between. The DNA for the CDR3 is TGTGCCAGAAGCCACCCTACACGGCGTGGAGATCAGCCCCAGCATTTT. Its protein product is CARSHPTRRGDQPQHF.

This chain links TRBV20-1 with TRBJ2-7; no firm D call. V lost 3 bases to trimming and J lost 6 bases, with 9 bases between them. Germline assignment: CDR1 DFQATT and CDR2 SNEGSKA (reference sequence). There are 11 residues in the CDR3. CDR3 bases: TGCAGTGCTAGTCTGGTCGGCGAGCAGTACTTC. It is translated as CSASLVGEQYF.

The V gene is TRBV7-2, the J gene TRBJ1-4; D gene uncertain. In germline, CDR1 is SGHTA, CDR2 FQGNSA. The length of the CDR3 is 13 residues. V gave up 2 bases and J gave up 5 bases, with 6 bases separating them. For the CDR3, the DNA is TGTGCCAGCAGCTTACTGGCGAATGAAAAACTGTTTTTT. Translated, it gives CASSLLANEKLFF.

The chain's CDR3 is CASSLQGALEQYF. The DNA for the CDR3 is TGTGCCAGCAGCTTGCAGGGGGCGTTAGAGCAGTACTTC. This chain links TRBV7-2 with TRBJ2-7, with TRBD1 matching over 8 bases. Germline-derived CDR1 and CDR2 are SGHTA and FQGNSA. V lost 3 bases to trimming and J lost 7 bases; unmatched junction nucleotides: 5. The CDR3 loop spans 13 amino acids.

The rearrangement links TRBV7-2 to TRBJ2-1; 9 positions match TRBD2. Looked up from germline, CDR1 is SGHTA and CDR2 is FQGNSA. The CDR3 has 16 amino acids. Unmatched junction bases numbered 7, after V lost 0 bases and J lost 7 bases. The CDR3 bases are TGTGCCAGCAGCTTAGCGACGGGACTAGCAAAGAATGAGCAGTTCTTC. Its protein product is CASSLATGLAKNEQFF.

This CDR3 is CASSPRRGSSYEQYF. CDR3 coding DNA: TGTGCCAGTAGTCCTCGTCGGGGTTCCTCCTACGAGCAGTACTTC. The chain employs TRBV19 and TRBJ2-7; D is possibly TRBD2 (5 bases). Germline loops: CDR1 LNHDA, CDR2 SQIVND (reference sequence). CDR3 length equals 15 residues. Trimming took off 5 bases at V and 0 bases at J, with 14 bases between the two ends.

The chain combines TRBV30 with TRBJ1-6; D call uncertain. Per germline, CDR1 GTSNPN and CDR2 SVGIG (reference sequence). Trimming shortened V by 3 bases and J by 7 bases, and 10 bases separated the two germline ends. This CDR3 region has 13 residues. The CDR3 sequence: CAWSPRENSPLHF. CDR3 DNA: TGTGCCTGGAGCCCACGGGAAAATTCACCCCTCCACTTT.

This chain links TRBV5-4 with TRBJ2-1, with D tentatively TRBD1 or TRBD2 (5 bases each). CDR3 size: 16 residues. V lost 6 bases and J 6 bases, leaving 22 bases between the germline ends. Germline V gene lookup returns CDR1 SGHNT and CDR2 YYREEE (reference sequence). The CDR3 bases are TGTGCCAGCACCTTTGTTGGTGGGACCGACTCCAATGAGCAGTTCTTC. Its protein is CASTFVGGTDSNEQFF.

The chain carries TRBV10-3 and TRBJ1-2; 9 nucleotides match TRBD1. The germline gives CDR1 ENHRY, CDR2 SYGVKD. The CDR3 extends over 13 amino acids. V lost 6 bases, J lost 8 bases, and 7 bases stayed unmatched. The CDR3 DNA is TGTGCCATCAGCCAGGACAGGGGACAGGGCTACACCTTC. Protein: CAISQDRGQGYTF.

J is TRBJ2-3 and V is TRBV6-1; 7 bases agree with TRBD2. Per the germline V gene, CDR1 is MNHNS and CDR2 is SASEGT. The CDR3 contains 14 residues. V gave up 2 bases and J gave up 11 bases; unmatched junction bases: 10. The CDR3 region is CASSESWIGREQYF. DNA for the CDR3: TGTGCCAGCAGTGAATCTTGGATAGGGAGGGAGCAGTATTTT.

The J gene is TRBJ2-2, the V gene TRBV4-1; 11 nucleotides match TRBD2. This CDR3 spans 17 amino acids. Trimming removed 1 base from V and 5 bases from J; junction bases left unmatched: 6. Germline CDR1 and CDR2: MGHRA and YSYEKL. The CDR3, as DNA: TGCGCCAGCAGCCAAGTAGCGGGGGGGCCGTGGACCGGGGAGCTGTTTTTT. It specifies CASSQVAGGPWTGELFF.

This clone was observed a handful of times. The rearrangement joins TRBV2 to TRBJ1-2; D call uncertain. This CDR3 contains 13 residues. Trimming stripped 2 bases from V and 6 bases from J, with 10 bases between. The germline V gene has CDR1 SNHLY and CDR2 FYNNEI. In DNA form, the CDR3 reads TGTGCCAGCAGTGAAAATGCGGGTCATGGCTACACCTTC. This encodes CASSENAGHGYTF.

In this sample, this clone turned up once. The CDR3 spells CASSLGRNRAPGELFF. The CDR3 region has the DNA TGTGCCAGCAGCTTGGGTAGGAACAGGGCGCCCGGGGAGCTGTTTTTT. The chain couples TRBV5-4 to TRBJ2-2; D possibly corresponds to TRBD1 (6 bases). This CDR3 has 16 residues. The V gene lost 0 bases and the J gene lost 6 bases, with 15 bases spanning the gap. Per germline, CDR1 SGHNT and CDR2 YYREEE (reference sequence).

The V and J genes are TRBV11-2 and TRBJ2-5; D might be TRBD2 (5 bases). This CDR3 contains 15 residues. V lost 1 base to trimming and J lost 5 bases, with 14 bases between them. CDR1 SGHAT and CDR2 FQNNGV come from the germline V gene. This chain's CDR3 is CASSLARVGWETQYF. CDR3 bases: TGTGCCAGCAGCTTAGCGAGGGTGGGGTGGGAGACCCAGTACTTC.

The chain employs TRBV10-1 and TRBJ2-1; no definite D call. CDR1 WNHNN and CDR2 SYGVQD come from the germline V gene (reference sequence). The CDR3 extends over 13 amino acids. The ends were cut back, 3 bases at V and 3 bases at J, with 6 bases in the middle. CDR3 nucleotides: TGCGCCAGCAGTGATGATTTCTACAATGAGCAGTTCTTC. It is translated as CASSDDFYNEQFF.

The V and J genes are TRBV6-1 and TRBJ2-1; 9 positions agree with TRBD2. J lost 9 bases, V lost 8 bases, and 11 bases had no gene match. The length of the CDR3 is 14 residues. Germline CDR1 is MNHNS and CDR2 is SASEGT. CDR3 coding DNA: TGTGCCAGCGGGGTGGCGGGGGGGATGAGTGAGCAGTTCTTC. Amino acid sequence: CASGVAGGMSEQFF.

This clone was found a few times. The V and J genes are TRBV6-1 and TRBJ1-4, with D possibly being TRBD1 (5 bases). Germline values: CDR1 MNHNS, CDR2 SASEGT. Trimming pared 6 bases from V and 2 bases from J, leaving 7 bases between. There are 13 residues in the CDR3. The chain's CDR3 is CASSGGTNEKLFF. CDR3 DNA sequence: TGTGCCAGCAGCGGGGGGACTAATGAAAAACTGTTTTTT.

The rearrangement joins TRBV19 to TRBJ1-1, with no clear D. Germline CDR1 is LNHDA and CDR2 is SQIVND (reference sequence). The CDR3 consists of 11 residues. Trimming took 8 bases from V and 1 from J, leaving 5 bases between them. The CDR3 loop reads CASGPNTEAFF. CDR3 bases: TGTGCCAGTGGACCGAACACTGAAGCTTTCTTT.

The chain employs TRBV5-6 and TRBJ1-4; D remains unclear. The CDR3 has 15 amino acids. Germline-derived CDR1 and CDR2 are SGHDT and YYEEEE. The ends were cut back, 0 bases at V and 1 base at J, with 7 bases in the middle. The CDR3 spells CASSLVFGTNEKLFF. CDR3 nucleotides: TGTGCCAGCAGCTTGGTATTCGGAACTAATGAAAAACTGTTTTTT. The variable domain in full, with the rest retrieved from reference TRBV5-6 and TRBJ1-4, is DAGVTQSPTHLIKTRGQQVTLRCSPKSGHDTVSWYQQALGQGPQFIFQYYEEEERQRGNFPDRFSGHQFPNYSSELNVNALLLGDSALYLCASSLVFGTNEKLFFGSGTQLSVL.

V is TRBV27 and J is TRBJ1-5; TRBD1 matches at 12 bases. The V gene's germline CDR1 is MNHEY and CDR2 SMNVEV (reference sequence). The V segment lost 4 bases and the J segment 0 bases; nucleotides outside the gene matches: 4. The CDR3 is 17 residues long. The CDR3 here is CASSSGTGGYSNQPQHF. For the CDR3, the DNA is TGTGCCAGCAGTTCAGGGACAGGGGGCTATAGCAATCAGCCCCAGCATTTT.

This chain links TRBV2 with TRBJ1-1, with D perhaps TRBD1 (6 bases). The CDR3 has 12 residues. Trimming took off 6 bases at V and 8 bases at J, with 13 bases between the two ends. Per the germline V gene, CDR1 is SNHLY and CDR2 is FYNNEI. This CDR3 is CASRHTGTEAFF. CDR3 DNA sequence: TGTGCCAGCAGACACACCGGGACAGAAGCTTTCTTT.

The chain uses TRBV5-1 and TRBJ1-1, with D perhaps matching TRBD1 (5 bases). In germline, CDR1 is SGHRS, CDR2 YFSETQ. The CDR3 runs 14 residues. Deletions cut 1 base from V and 4 bases from J, with 11 bases between. The CDR3 is CASSLSGRGTEAFF. CDR3 in DNA: TGCGCCAGCAGCTTGTCAGGGAGGGGCACTGAAGCTTTCTTT.

The gene calls are TRBV6-5 and TRBJ2-7; 10 nucleotides align to TRBD1. Germline CDR1 and CDR2: MNHEY and SVGAGI. Germline trimming cut 6 bases from V and 5 bases from J; bases unmatched to any gene: 4. This CDR3 is built from 13 residues. CDR3 in DNA: TGTGCCAGCAGGTTAGGACAGGGGGACGAGCAGTACTTC. Residues: CASRLGQGDEQYF.

Only a few counts were recorded for this clone. This chain uses TRBV29-1 with TRBJ2-7; tentatively, D is TRBD1 (6 bases). The CDR3 covers 12 residues. In germline, CDR1 is SQVTM, CDR2 ANQGSEA. Trimming stripped 7 bases from V and 2 bases from J, with 12 bases between. The CDR3 DNA reads as TGCAGCGGGTGGACAGCTGCCTACGAGCAGTACTTC. Its translation is CSGWTAAYEQYF.

The gene calls are TRBV9 and TRBJ1-6; 7 bases match TRBD1. V was pared by 2 bases and J by 2 bases, with 1 base of the junction left unmatched. The germline CDR1 and CDR2 sequences are SGDLS and YYNGEE. The CDR3 totals 15 residues. This chain's CDR3 is CASSVGTAYNSPLHF. As DNA, the CDR3 is TGTGCCAGCAGCGTTGGGACAGCCTATAATTCACCCCTCCACTTT.

This chain connects TRBV19 to TRBJ2-1; D gene uncertain. Germline V gene sequence: CDR1 LNHDA, CDR2 SQIVND (reference sequence). With 4 bases removed from V and 9 bases from J, the gap between germline ends came to 7 bases. The CDR3 runs 11 residues. In DNA form, the CDR3 reads TGTGCCAGTAGTAATGGTGGTGAGCAGTTCTTC. Amino acid sequence: CASSNGGEQFF.

The chain has TRBV2 and TRBJ2-5; D is possibly TRBD1 (7 bases). The CDR3 consists of 13 residues. V was clipped by 4 bases and J by 11 bases, with 17 bases between them. CDR1 and CDR2 from the germline V gene are SNHLY and FYNNEI. The CDR3 loop reads CASSGAGGWEQYF. The CDR3 DNA sequence: TGTGCCAGCAGTGGAGCAGGGGGGTGGGAGCAGTACTTC.